The 25 T cell receptor beta chains presented below share a single source sample, sequenced in a study of blood T cell repertoires in COVID-19. Clones were read by immunoSEQ multiplex PCR, and TCRdb kept only the in-frame ones, dropping some. The sample gives about 250,000 clones, about 90% of which show up once; 2.1% is in the top ten. The sequenced material came from peripheral blood. The receptors come from a woman aged 55-69 years with COVID-19, enrolled during active disease.

This clone occurred once. The rearrangement uses TRBV9 and TRBJ2-1, with TRBD2 identical over 7 bases. The trim removed 2 bases at V and 0 bases at J, leaving 5 bases unmatched. The germline V gene has CDR1 SGDLS and CDR2 YYNGEE. This CDR3 spans 16 amino acids. The CDR3 DNA sequence: TGTGCCAGCAGCGTTGGAGCGGGGCGCTCCTACAATGAGCAGTTCTTC. As protein: CASSVGAGRSYNEQFF.

The J gene is TRBJ1-1, the V gene TRBV19, with D maybe TRBD1 (5 bases). The length of the CDR3 is 14 residues. Trimming pared 6 bases from V and 1 base from J, leaving 12 bases between. Germline-derived CDR1 and CDR2 are LNHDA and SQIVND (reference sequence). The CDR3 protein is CASRMDTTNTEAFF. Here the CDR3 DNA reads TGTGCCAGTAGGATGGACACGACGAACACTGAAGCTTTCTTT.

The V and J genes are TRBV5-6 and TRBJ2-1; no clear D. Germline V lookup: CDR1 SGHDT, CDR2 YYEEEE. V lost 7 bases and J lost 7, with 9 bases in between. This CDR3 is built from 11 residues. CDR3 in amino acids: CASVRQNEQFF. The CDR3 nucleotides are TGTGCCAGCGTGAGGCAGAATGAGCAGTTCTTC. The variable domain in full, completed from reference TRBV5-6 and TRBJ2-1, reads DAGVTQSPTHLIKTRGQQVTLRCSPKSGHDTVSWYQQALGQGPQFIFQYYEEEERQRGNFPDRFSGHQFPNYSSELNVNALLLGDSALYLCASVRQNEQFFGPGTRLTVL.

This sequence joins TRBV29-1 and TRBJ1-2; possible D gene TRBD1, 5 bases. Germline CDR1 and CDR2: SQVTM and ANQGSEA. The CDR3 covers 14 residues. V was shortened by 6 bases and J by 0 bases, with 14 bases between the two germline ends. The CDR3 DNA reads as TGCAGCGTCGCTGCAGGGATGGCTAACTATGGCTACACCTTC. The encoded protein is CSVAAGMANYGYTF.

The chain uses TRBV4-3 and TRBJ1-6; D might be TRBD1 (5 bases). CDR1 and CDR2 (germline): LGHNA, YSLEER. The CDR3 totals 18 residues. V was shortened by 0 bases and J by 2 bases, with 14 bases between the two germline ends. The CDR3 reads CASSQDGGAGTYNSPLHF. CDR3 bases: TGCGCCAGCAGCCAAGATGGCGGGGCGGGTACCTATAATTCACCCCTCCACTTT.

This CDR3 is CASSQIGQDDGYTF. CDR3 sequence (DNA): TGTGCCAGCAGCCAAATTGGACAGGATGATGGCTACACCTTC. The rearrangement joins TRBV3-1 (or the pseudogene TRBV3-2) to TRBJ1-2; 7 bases are a match to TRBD1. The germline gives CDR1 LGHDT, CDR2 YNNKEL (reference sequence). This CDR3 is built from 14 residues. V lost 2 bases and J lost 6; bases outside the gene matches: 6.

This chain joins TRBV12-3 or TRBV12-4 and TRBJ1-2; D is ambiguous. V dropped 8 bases and J dropped 7 bases, with 11 bases sitting between them. The CDR3 is 11 amino acids. DNA for the CDR3: TGTGCCAGCGGGCAGGTACTTGGCTACACCTTC. Translation gives CASGQVLGYTF.

This clone was recorded only once. This sequence joins TRBV5-4 and TRBJ2-3, with D tentatively TRBD1 (5 bases). The CDR3 contains 13 residues. Germline V gives CDR1 SGHNT, CDR2 YYREEE (reference sequence). Trimming took off 5 bases at V and 3 bases at J, with 10 bases between the two ends. The CDR3 DNA is TGTGCCAGCAGTACGCAGGGTACAGATACGCAGTATTTT. This codes for CASSTQGTDTQYF.

The chain combines TRBV29-1 with TRBJ1-6, with TRBD1 identical over 10 bases. The CDR3 sequence is 15 residues long. Germline loops: CDR1 SQVTM, CDR2 ANQGSEA. The trim removed 6 bases at V and 5 bases at J, leaving 7 bases unmatched. The CDR3 DNA is TGCAGCGTGCAGACAGGGGGCGAAGATAATTCACCCCTCCACTTT. Residues: CSVQTGGEDNSPLHF.

This clone was seen once. This rearrangement joins TRBV2 to TRBJ1-5; D gene ambiguous. In germline, CDR1 is SNHLY, CDR2 FYNNEI. The CDR3 length is 13 residues. Deletions cut 6 bases from V and 3 bases from J, with 9 bases between. CDR3 coding DNA: TGTGCCAGCAGAGAGTGGGCCAATCAGCCCCAGCATTTT. Translating it yields CASREWANQPQHF.

The chain couples TRBV6-2 or TRBV6-3 to TRBJ2-2, with D unresolved. V was clipped by 4 bases and J by 7 bases, with 10 bases between them. Germline CDR1 is MNHEY and CDR2 is SVGEGT. The CDR3 is 13 residues long. The CDR3 is CASSSARGGELFF. The CDR3, as DNA: TGTGCCAGCAGTTCCGCCAGAGGCGGGGAGCTGTTTTTT.

The rearrangement uses TRBV5-4 and TRBJ1-2; 8 nucleotides match TRBD1. The CDR3 has 15 amino acids. Germline CDR1 reads SGHNT; CDR2 reads YYREEE (reference sequence). The V gene end was trimmed by 4 bases and the J gene end by 8 bases; junction bases not matched to a gene: 13. The CDR3 sequence is CASSPRATGEGGYTF. CDR3 coding DNA: TGTGCCAGCAGCCCGAGGGCGACAGGGGAAGGAGGCTACACCTTC.

As concerns this clone: Other DNA sequences from this sample encode an identical CDR3 as well. V and J are TRBV18 and TRBJ1-2; possible D gene TRBD1, 5 bases. Germline V gives CDR1 KGHSH, CDR2 LQKENI. The length of the CDR3 is 14 residues. V lost 1 base and J 0 bases, leaving 6 bases between the germline ends. This CDR3 reads CASSPQGTNYGYTF. The CDR3 DNA follows: TGTGCCAGCTCACCACAGGGGACTAACTATGGCTACACCTTC.

V and J are TRBV11-3 and TRBJ1-1; 9 positions match TRBD1. Germline V CDR1 and CDR2: SGHNT, YENEEA. The V segment lost 5 bases and the J segment 5 bases; nucleotides outside the gene matches: 6. The CDR3 consists of 14 residues. The CDR3 spells CASSPGQGTTEAFF. CDR3 bases: TGTGCCAGCAGCCCAGGACAGGGGACGACTGAAGCTTTCTTT.

V and J are TRBV4-1 and TRBJ1-3; D is uncertain. V was cut by 2 bases and J by 0 bases, with 11 bases left in between. The CDR3 has 16 amino acids. Per germline, CDR1 MGHRA and CDR2 YSYEKL. This chain's CDR3 is CASSQKEAVSGNTIYF. DNA of the CDR3: TGCGCCAGCAGCCAAAAGGAGGCGGTCTCTGGAAACACCATATATTTT.

The gene calls are TRBV19 and TRBJ1-2; 8 bases match TRBD1. Per germline, CDR1 LNHDA and CDR2 SQIVND (reference sequence). After removal of 4 bases from V and 5 bases from J, the junction contained 21 bases not matched to a gene. The CDR3 is 19 residues long. DNA of the CDR3: TGTGCCAGTAGTACCCTCTCCGGGACAGGATATCTGCTTGGGTATGGCTACACCTTC. Its translation: CASSTLSGTGYLLGYGYTF.

The chain links TRBV19 to TRBJ1-5, with D possibly being TRBD1 (6 bases). Trimming shortened V by 6 bases and J by 6 bases, and 12 bases separated the two germline ends. The CDR3 length is 13 residues. CDR1 is LNHDA, CDR2 SQIVND, per germline (reference sequence). For the CDR3, the DNA is TGTGCCAGTAGCGAACAGGGTTCTCAGCCCCAGCATTTT. Protein product: CASSEQGSQPQHF.

The V call is TRBV7-2, the J call TRBJ2-1; 7 bases match TRBD2. The junction had 3 bases not matched to a gene; V was cut back by 3 bases and J by 4 bases. The CDR3 contains 14 residues. Germline CDR1 and CDR2: SGHTA and FQGNSA. CDR3 DNA sequence: TGTGCCAGCAGCTTGGGGGGGTTTTACAATGAGCAGTTCTTC. It specifies CASSLGGFYNEQFF.

The gene calls are TRBV19 and TRBJ2-7; 7 bases match TRBD2. CDR3 length: 15 residues. Unmatched junction bases numbered 4, after V lost 2 bases and J lost 0 bases. Germline V gene lookup returns CDR1 LNHDA and CDR2 SQIVND (reference sequence). CDR3 sequence: CASSITGGSSYEQYF. In DNA form, the CDR3 reads TGTGCCAGTAGTATAACGGGGGGATCCTCCTACGAGCAGTACTTC.

This chain links TRBV4-3 with TRBJ1-4; weak D call: TRBD1 (6 bases). Trimming stripped 3 bases from V and 0 bases from J, with 8 bases between. The CDR3 runs 15 residues. The germline gives CDR1 LGHNA, CDR2 YSLEER. The CDR3 reads CASSHSGATNEKLFF. DNA of the CDR3: TGCGCCAGCAGCCACTCAGGGGCAACTAATGAAAAACTGTTTTTT.

The chain links TRBV7-9 to TRBJ1-3, with 8 bases fitting TRBD1. The V gene end was trimmed by 6 bases and the J gene end by 2 bases; junction bases not matched to a gene: 3. CDR3 size: 14 residues. CDR1 is SEHNR, CDR2 FQNEAQ, per germline (reference sequence). In nucleotides, the CDR3 is TGTGCCAGCAGAACAGGGGGTACTGGAAACACCATATATTTT. This gives the protein CASRTGGTGNTIYF.

V and J are TRBV9 and TRBJ1-2, with D possibly matching TRBD1 (6 bases). Germline V gene sequence: CDR1 SGDLS, CDR2 YYNGEE. The length of the CDR3 is 12 residues. Trimming shortened V by 3 bases and J by 7 bases, and 10 bases separated the two germline ends. CDR3 in amino acids: CASSAGTFGYTF. The CDR3 region has the DNA TGTGCCAGCAGCGCCGGGACATTTGGCTACACCTTC.

This rearrangement joins TRBV29-1 to TRBJ2-7, with 8 bases matching TRBD1. The CDR3 is 12 residues long. Trimming took 3 bases from V and 4 from J; bases not matched to a gene: 2. Germline V gene data show CDR1 as SQVTM and CDR2 as ANQGSEA. DNA for the CDR3: TGCAGCGTTGACGACAGGGGTTACGAGCAGTACTTC. It codes for CSVDDRGYEQYF.

The CDR3 DNA reads TGTGCCAGTAGTATAGCTCCGGGACAGGGCGAGACCCAGTACTTC. This translates into CASSIAPGQGETQYF. This chain joins TRBV19 and TRBJ2-5; TRBD1 aligns across 9 bases. Trimming cost V 1 base and J 5 bases; bases outside gene matches: 5. This CDR3 region has 15 residues. Germline V gives CDR1 LNHDA, CDR2 SQIVND (reference sequence).

This chain connects TRBV10-3 to TRBJ1-2, with D perhaps matching TRBD1 (5 bases). CDR3 length: 14 amino acids. V gave up 11 bases and J gave up 0 bases, with 16 bases separating them. Germline assignment: CDR1 ENHRY and CDR2 SYGVKD. For the CDR3, the DNA is TGTGCCTCGGGAGCGGGGGAATCTAACTATGGCTACACCTTC. Its protein product is CASGAGESNYGYTF.